The clone carrying this TCR beta chain was seen repeatedly, ten times or more. This same CDR3 is encoded by further DNA sequences in the sample. This entry comes from a study of blood T cell repertoires in COVID-19. Assay: immunoSEQ multiplex PCR; the TCRdb copy retains only in-frame clones and omits some. This table has 400,000 to 550,000 clones, 75% to 90% appearing once. The V segment lost 1 base and the J segment 6 bases; nucleotides outside the gene matches: 4. Germline-derived CDR1 and CDR2 are SGHTA and FQGTGA. The CDR3 extends over 14 amino acids. The specimen was peripheral blood. The source of this sequence is a woman aged 25 to 39 with acute or convalescent COVID-19. The chain recombines TRBV7-3 with TRBJ2-3; 7 bases map to TRBD1. The CDR3 DNA sequence: TGTGCCAGCAGCTTAAAAGGGGGCGCCGATACGCAGTATTTT. Its translation is CASSLKGGADTQYF.